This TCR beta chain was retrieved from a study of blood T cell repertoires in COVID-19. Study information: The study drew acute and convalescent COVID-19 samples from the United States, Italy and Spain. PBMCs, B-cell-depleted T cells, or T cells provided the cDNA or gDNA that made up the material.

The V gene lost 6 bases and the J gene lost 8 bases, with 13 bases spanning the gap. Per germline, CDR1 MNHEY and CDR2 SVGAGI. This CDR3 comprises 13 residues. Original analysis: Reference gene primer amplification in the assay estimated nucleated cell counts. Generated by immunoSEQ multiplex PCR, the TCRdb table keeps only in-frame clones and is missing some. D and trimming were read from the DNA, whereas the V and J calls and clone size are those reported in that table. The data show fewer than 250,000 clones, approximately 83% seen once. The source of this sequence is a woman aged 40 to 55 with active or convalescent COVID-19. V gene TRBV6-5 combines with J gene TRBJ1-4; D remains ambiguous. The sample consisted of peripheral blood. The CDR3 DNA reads TGTGCCAGCAGGGGGAGGGCCTGGGAAAAACTGTTTTTT. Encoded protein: CASRGRAWEKLFF.